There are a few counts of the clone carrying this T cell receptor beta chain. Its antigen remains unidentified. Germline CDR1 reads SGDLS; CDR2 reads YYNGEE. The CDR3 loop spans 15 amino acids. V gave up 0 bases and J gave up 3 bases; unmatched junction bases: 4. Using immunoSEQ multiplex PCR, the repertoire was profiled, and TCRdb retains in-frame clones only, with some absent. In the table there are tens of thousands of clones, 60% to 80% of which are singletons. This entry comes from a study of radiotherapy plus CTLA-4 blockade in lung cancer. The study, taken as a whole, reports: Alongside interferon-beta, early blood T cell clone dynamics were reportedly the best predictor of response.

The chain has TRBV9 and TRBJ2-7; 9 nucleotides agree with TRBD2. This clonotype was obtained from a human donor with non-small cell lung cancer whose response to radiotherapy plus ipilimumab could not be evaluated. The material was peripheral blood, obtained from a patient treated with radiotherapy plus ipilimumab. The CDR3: CASSVEGSGSYEQYF. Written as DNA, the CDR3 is TGTGCCAGCAGCGTAGAAGGTAGCGGGAGCTACGAGCAGTACTTC.